Listed here are 21 T cell receptor beta chains from one sample, sequenced in a study of blood T cell repertoires in COVID-19. Produced via immunoSEQ multiplex PCR; TCRdb's table is partial and in-frame only. The data hold a few hundred thousand clones, with approximately 88% observed a single time. The sequenced material came from PBMCs or T cells enriched from blood (not recorded which). These receptors all come from a man in his thirties or forties who had recovered from COVID-19.

The chain links TRBV30 to TRBJ2-7, with 11 bases that match TRBD2. Germline V gene lookup returns CDR1 GTSNPN and CDR2 SVGIG (reference sequence). The CDR3 consists of 15 residues. V lost 2 bases and J lost 2; bases outside the gene matches: 5. This CDR3 is CAWSITSGGPYEQYF. The CDR3 DNA follows: TGTGCCTGGAGTATTACTAGCGGGGGCCCCTACGAGCAGTACTTC.

The chain uses TRBV7-9 and TRBJ1-4; TRBD1 aligns across 7 bases. The CDR3 covers 15 residues. Germline values: CDR1 SEHNR, CDR2 FQNEAQ (reference sequence). With 4 bases clipped from V and 6 bases from J, the junction kept 8 bases outside the gene matches. The CDR3 spells CASSWGDRNHEKLFF. Written as DNA, the CDR3 is TGTGCCAGCAGCTGGGGGGACAGAAACCATGAAAAACTGTTTTTT.

This clone was counted between two and nine times. The chain combines TRBV27 with TRBJ1-2; a weak D match, TRBD1 (5 bases). CDR3 length equals 14 residues. CDR1 and CDR2 (germline): MNHEY, SMNVEV (reference sequence). V shed 4 bases and J shed 4 bases, with 13 bases lying between them. CDR3 sequence: CASSWDGRSYGYTF. The CDR3 DNA reads as TGTGCCAGCAGTTGGGACGGGAGGAGCTATGGCTACACCTTC.

This clone occurred a few times. This chain links TRBV7-9 with TRBJ1-1, with a possible D match to TRBD1 (5 bases). Germline CDR1 and CDR2: SEHNR and FQNEAQ (reference sequence). Trimming removed 5 bases at V and 4 bases at J, with 14 bases between. CDR3 length: 14 amino acids. The CDR3 is CASSPRRGSTEAFF. The CDR3 nucleotides are TGTGCCAGCAGCCCACGGAGGGGTAGCACTGAAGCTTTCTTT.

This clone was observed a handful of times. The CDR3 DNA is TGTGCCAGCAGCTTGGCCTTAGAAGGGGTCCCCTCTGGAAACACCATATATTTT. It codes for CASSLALEGVPSGNTIYF. The V gene is TRBV5-5, the J gene TRBJ1-3; perhaps TRBD1 as D (5 bases). V was shortened by 0 bases and J by 0 bases, with 16 bases between the two germline ends. This CDR3 has 18 amino acids. In germline, CDR1 is SGHKS, CDR2 YYEKEE (reference sequence).

The chain couples TRBV5-1 to TRBJ1-6, with unresolved D. Germline V gene data show CDR1 as SGHRS and CDR2 as YFSETQ. This CDR3 is built from 15 residues. V lost 0 bases and J 5 bases, leaving 9 bases between the germline ends. The CDR3 loop is CASSLAGRNNSPLHF. The CDR3 bases are TGCGCCAGCAGCTTGGCGGGGAGGAATAATTCACCCCTCCACTTT. The entire variable domain, with the rest obtained from reference TRBV5-1 and TRBJ1-6, is as follows: KAGVTQTPRYLIKTRGQQVTLSCSPISGHRSVSWYQQTPGQGLQFLFEYFSETQRNKGNFPGRFSGRQFSNSRSEMNVSTLELGDSALYLCASSLAGRNNSPLHFGNGTRLTVT.

This chain connects TRBV10-3 to TRBJ2-5; a possible D gene is TRBD1 (5 bases). This CDR3 has 14 amino acids. V dropped 7 bases and J dropped 4 bases, with 16 bases sitting between them. Germline lookup yields CDR1 ENHRY and CDR2 SYGVKD. The CDR3 sequence: CAIIAGLLVETQYF. CDR3 in DNA: TGTGCCATCATCGCAGGGCTTTTAGTAGAGACCCAGTACTTC.

This sequence joins TRBV5-4 and TRBJ2-7; D is uncertain. Trimming took off 1 base at V and 3 bases at J, with 11 bases between the two ends. In germline, CDR1 is SGHNT, CDR2 YYREEE (reference sequence). This CDR3 comprises 14 residues. The chain's CDR3 is CASSLSGVHYEQYF. The CDR3 DNA reads as TGTGCCAGCAGCTTGAGTGGAGTTCACTACGAGCAGTACTTC.

J is TRBJ2-1 and V is TRBV10-3; TRBD1 agrees at 8 bases. The germline CDR1 and CDR2 sequences are ENHRY and SYGVKD. CDR3 length equals 15 residues. The J segment lost 3 bases and the V segment lost 6 bases, leaving 7 bases of the junction unmatched. CDR3 residues: CAISADRGHYNEQFF. CDR3 DNA: TGTGCCATCAGCGCCGACAGGGGACACTACAATGAGCAGTTCTTC.

This rearrangement joins TRBV10-3 to TRBJ2-7, with 8 nucleotides matching TRBD1. The CDR3 is made up of 16 amino acids. Germline trimming cut 0 bases from V and 7 bases from J; bases unmatched to any gene: 11. Germline V gives CDR1 ENHRY, CDR2 SYGVKD. CDR3 sequence (DNA): TGTGCCATCAGTGAGTCGACAGGGGCCCAAGTTGGGGAGCAGTACTTC. The encoded protein is CAISESTGAQVGEQYF.

V and J are TRBV6-6 and TRBJ1-1; 7 nucleotides line up with TRBD1. Per the germline V gene, CDR1 is MNHNY and CDR2 is SVGAGI (reference sequence). The V segment lost 6 bases and the J segment 1 base; nucleotides outside the gene matches: 8. The CDR3 runs to 15 residues. CDR3: CASSLRGQPNTEAFF. The CDR3 DNA sequence: TGTGCCAGCAGCCTACGGGGACAGCCGAACACTGAAGCTTTCTTT.

This rearrangement joins TRBV4-1 to TRBJ2-7; 7 bases align to TRBD2. The V gene end was trimmed by 4 bases and the J gene end by 5 bases; junction bases not matched to a gene: 14. This CDR3 comprises 16 residues. Germline V gene lookup returns CDR1 MGHRA and CDR2 YSYEKL. CDR3 sequence (DNA): TGCGCCAGCAGCCCCACCCCAGCTAGCGGAAGGGACGAGCAGTACTTC. Translated: CASSPTPASGRDEQYF.

CDR3 region: CASRVSGTTSSTDTQYF. The CDR3 DNA follows: TGTGCCAGCAGAGTTTCCGGGACAACATCTAGCACAGATACGCAGTATTTT. The rearrangement uses TRBV2 and TRBJ2-3; TRBD1 is a possible D gene (6 bases). The CDR3 has 17 amino acids. CDR1 SNHLY and CDR2 FYNNEI come from the germline V gene. V was trimmed by 6 bases and J by 0 bases, leaving 19 bases between them.

This clone was detected ten times or more. This chain joins TRBV5-1 and TRBJ2-7, with TRBD2 matching 10 bases. Germline V lookup: CDR1 SGHRS, CDR2 YFSETQ. V trimming: 3 bases; J trimming: 6 bases; junction bases outside the gene matches: 6. The CDR3 runs 14 residues. The CDR3, as DNA: TGCGCCAGCAGCTGGAGCGGGGGGGCAAGCGAGCAGTACTTC. Encoded protein: CASSWSGGASEQYF.

The rearrangement uses TRBV28 and TRBJ2-1; D might be TRBD2 (6 bases). This CDR3 has 17 residues. V lost 2 bases and J lost 0, with 14 bases in between. Germline V CDR1 and CDR2: MDHEN, SYDVKM. This CDR3 is CASSLGGGGSSYNEQFF. The CDR3 DNA reads as TGTGCCAGCAGTTTAGGTGGTGGGGGGAGCTCCTACAATGAGCAGTTCTTC.

The gene calls are TRBV27 and TRBJ2-5; D is unclear. CDR1 is MNHEY and CDR2 is SMNVEV in the germline V gene (reference sequence). The CDR3 runs 14 residues. The ends were cut back, 2 bases at V and 5 bases at J, with 12 bases in the middle. CDR3 in DNA: TGTGCCAGCAGTTTAGATCGGTACGTGGAGACCCAGTACTTC. Protein: CASSLDRYVETQYF.

This chain links TRBV18 with TRBJ2-7; no firm D call. This CDR3 is built from 14 residues. In germline, CDR1 is KGHSH, CDR2 LQKENI. Trimming removed 2 bases from V and 7 bases from J, with 15 bases in between. As DNA, the CDR3 is TGTGCCAGCTCACCAGTTGTCGGGTTTAGGGAGCAGTACTTC. This gives the protein CASSPVVGFREQYF.

This clone was detected only a few times. This chain joins TRBV7-2 and TRBJ1-2, with unresolved D. Germline CDR1 SGHTA, CDR2 FQGNSA. The CDR3 spans 14 residues. V was trimmed by 5 bases and J by 1 base, leaving 11 bases between them. DNA for the CDR3: TGTGCCAGCAGCCAACGACATGATAACTATGGCTACACCTTC. It yields the protein CASSQRHDNYGYTF. Complete variable domain (other parts from reference TRBV7-2 and TRBJ1-2): GAGVSQSPSNKVTEKGKDVELRCDPISGHTALYWYRQSLGQGLEFLIYFQGNSAPDKSGLPSDRFSAERTGGSVSTLTIQRTQQEDSAVYLCASSQRHDNYGYTFGSGTRLTVV.

This chain joins TRBV19 and TRBJ2-5; maybe TRBD1 (6 bases). Trimming removed 1 base from V and 4 bases from J, with 10 bases in between. Germline V gene sequence: CDR1 LNHDA, CDR2 SQIVND (reference sequence). This CDR3 is built from 14 residues. CDR3: CASSIVGRGETQYF. In DNA, the CDR3 is TGTGCCAGTAGTATAGTCGGCAGGGGAGAGACCCAGTACTTC.

Only one count was recorded for this clone. The chain joins TRBV29-1 to TRBJ1-2; 9 bases match TRBD1. V lost 4 bases and J lost 4; bases outside the gene matches: 10. The CDR3 extends over 15 amino acids. Per the germline V gene, CDR1 is SQVTM and CDR2 is ANQGSEA. The CDR3: CSVVTLDRGFYGYTF. In DNA, the CDR3 is TGCAGCGTTGTTACTTTGGACAGGGGTTTCTATGGCTACACCTTC. The entire variable domain, with the rest obtained from reference TRBV29-1 and TRBJ1-2, is as follows: SAVISQKPSRDICQRGTSLTIQCQVDSQVTMMFWYRQQPGQSLTLIATANQGSEATYESGFVIDKFPISRPNLTFSTLTVSNMSPEDSSIYLCSVVTLDRGFYGYTFGSGTRLTVV.

The chain links TRBV11-1 to TRBJ2-7, with a weak D call TRBD1 (6 bases). CDR1 and CDR2 (germline): SGHAT, FQDESV (reference sequence). The CDR3 is 16 amino acids. The ends were cut back, 1 base at V and 2 bases at J, with 15 bases in the middle. The CDR3 here is CASSLDLGTGTYEQYF. Written as DNA, the CDR3 is TGTGCCAGCAGCTTAGATTTGGGAACAGGGACCTACGAGCAGTACTTC. The variable domain in full, completed from reference TRBV11-1 and TRBJ2-7, reads EAEVAQSPRYKITEKSQAVAFWCDPISGHATLYWYRQILGQGPELLVQFQDESVVDDSQLPKDRFSAERLKGVDSTLKIQPAELGDSAMYLCASSLDLGTGTYEQYFGPGTRLTVT.